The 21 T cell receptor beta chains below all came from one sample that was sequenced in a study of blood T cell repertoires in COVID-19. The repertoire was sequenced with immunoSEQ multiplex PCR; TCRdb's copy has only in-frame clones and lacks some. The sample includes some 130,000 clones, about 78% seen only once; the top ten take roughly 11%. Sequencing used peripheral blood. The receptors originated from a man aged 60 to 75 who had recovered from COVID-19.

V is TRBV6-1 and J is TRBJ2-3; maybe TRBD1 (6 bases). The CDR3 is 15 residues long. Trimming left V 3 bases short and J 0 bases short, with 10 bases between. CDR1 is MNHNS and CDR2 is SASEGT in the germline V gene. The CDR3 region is CASSEGTPSTDTQYF. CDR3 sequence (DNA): TGTGCCAGCAGTGAGGGGACACCTAGCACAGATACGCAGTATTTT.

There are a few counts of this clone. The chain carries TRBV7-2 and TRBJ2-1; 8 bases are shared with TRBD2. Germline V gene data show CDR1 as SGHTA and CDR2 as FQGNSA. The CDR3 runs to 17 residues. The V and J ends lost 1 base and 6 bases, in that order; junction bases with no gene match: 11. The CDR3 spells CASSLEGGRTRGNEQFF. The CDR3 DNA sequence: TGTGCCAGCAGCTTAGAGGGCGGGAGGACCAGGGGCAATGAGCAGTTCTTC.

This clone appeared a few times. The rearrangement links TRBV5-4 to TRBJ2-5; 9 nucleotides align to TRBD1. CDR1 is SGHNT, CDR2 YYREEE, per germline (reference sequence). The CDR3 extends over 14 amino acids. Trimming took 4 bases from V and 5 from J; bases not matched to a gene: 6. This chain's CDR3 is CASSIGQGFETQYF. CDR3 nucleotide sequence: TGTGCCAGCAGCATAGGACAGGGGTTTGAGACCCAGTACTTC.

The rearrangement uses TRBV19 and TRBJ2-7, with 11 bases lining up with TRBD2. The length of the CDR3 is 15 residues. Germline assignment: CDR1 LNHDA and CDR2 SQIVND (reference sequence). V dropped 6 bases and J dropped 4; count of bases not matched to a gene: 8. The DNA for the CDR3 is TGTGCCAGTAGACGGGCCGGGACTAGCGGTTACGAGCAGTACTTC. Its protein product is CASRRAGTSGYEQYF.

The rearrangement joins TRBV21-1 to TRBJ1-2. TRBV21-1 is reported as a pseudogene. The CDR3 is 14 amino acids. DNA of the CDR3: TGTGCCAGCAGCACACTTGGGAGGTGTGCTGGCTACACCTTC. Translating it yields CASSTLGRCAGYTF.

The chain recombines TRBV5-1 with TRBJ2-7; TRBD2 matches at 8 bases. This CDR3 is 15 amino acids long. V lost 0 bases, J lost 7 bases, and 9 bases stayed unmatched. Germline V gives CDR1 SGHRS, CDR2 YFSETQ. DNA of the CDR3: TGCGCCAGCAGCTTGGCGGCGGGAGTAGCGGGAGAGCAGTACTTC. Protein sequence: CASSLAAGVAGEQYF.

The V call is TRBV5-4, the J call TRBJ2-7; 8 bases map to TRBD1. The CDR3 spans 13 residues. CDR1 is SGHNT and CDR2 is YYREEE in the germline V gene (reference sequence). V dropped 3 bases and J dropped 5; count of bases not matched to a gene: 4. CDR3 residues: CASSWTGSDEQYF. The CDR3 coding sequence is TGTGCCAGCAGCTGGACAGGGTCGGACGAGCAGTACTTC. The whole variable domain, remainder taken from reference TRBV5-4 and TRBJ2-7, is ETGVTQSPTHLIKTRGQQVTLRCSSQSGHNTVSWYQQALGQGPQFIFQYYREEENGRGNFPPRFSGLQFPNYSSELNVNALELDDSALYLCASSWTGSDEQYFGPGTRLTVT.

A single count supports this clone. The CDR3: CASSRQGEQPQHF. CDR3 sequence (DNA): TGTGCCAGCAGCCGACAGGGAGAACAGCCCCAGCATTTT. The chain couples TRBV12-3 or TRBV12-4 to TRBJ1-5; 7 bases fit TRBD1. The CDR3 has 13 residues. The ends lost 6 bases at V and 7 bases at J; junction bases unmatched: 6.

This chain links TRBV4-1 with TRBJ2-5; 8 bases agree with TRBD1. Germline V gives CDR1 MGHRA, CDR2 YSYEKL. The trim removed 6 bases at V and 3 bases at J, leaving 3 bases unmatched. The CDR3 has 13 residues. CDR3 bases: TGCGCCAGCAGGGGACAGGCGAAAGAGACCCAGTACTTC. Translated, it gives CASRGQAKETQYF.

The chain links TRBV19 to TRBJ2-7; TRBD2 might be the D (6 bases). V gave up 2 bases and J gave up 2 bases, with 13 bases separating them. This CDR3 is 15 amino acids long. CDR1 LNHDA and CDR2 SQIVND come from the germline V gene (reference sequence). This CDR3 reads CASSISGTQAYEQYF. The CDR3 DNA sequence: TGTGCCAGTAGTATATCCGGGACTCAGGCCTACGAGCAGTACTTC.

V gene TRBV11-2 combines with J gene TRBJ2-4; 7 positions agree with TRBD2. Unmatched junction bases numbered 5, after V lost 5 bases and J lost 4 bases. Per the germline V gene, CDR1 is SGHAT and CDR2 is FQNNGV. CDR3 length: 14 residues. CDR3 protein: CASSPSGLKNIQYF. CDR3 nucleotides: TGTGCCAGCAGCCCCTCGGGACTAAAAAACATTCAGTACTTC. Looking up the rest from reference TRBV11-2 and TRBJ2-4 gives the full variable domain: EAGVAQSPRYKIIEKRQSVAFWCNPISGHATLYWYQQILGQGPKLLIQFQNNGVVDDSQLPKDRFSAERLKGVDSTLKIQPAKLEDSAVYLCASSPSGLKNIQYFGAGTRLSVL.

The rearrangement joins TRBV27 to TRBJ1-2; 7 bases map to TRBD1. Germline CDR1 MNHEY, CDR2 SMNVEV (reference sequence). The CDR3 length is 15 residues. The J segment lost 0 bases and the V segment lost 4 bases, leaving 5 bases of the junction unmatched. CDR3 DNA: TGTGCCAGCAGTTCCTGGACAGGTGCTAACTATGGCTACACCTTC. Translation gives CASSSWTGANYGYTF.

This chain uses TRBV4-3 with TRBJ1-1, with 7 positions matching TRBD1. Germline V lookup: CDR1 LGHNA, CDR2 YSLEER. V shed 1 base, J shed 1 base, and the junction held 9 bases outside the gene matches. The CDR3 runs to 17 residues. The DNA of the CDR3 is TGCGCCAGCAGCCAAGGTAACTACAGGGGTCCGAACACTGAAGCTTTCTTT. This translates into CASSQGNYRGPNTEAFF.

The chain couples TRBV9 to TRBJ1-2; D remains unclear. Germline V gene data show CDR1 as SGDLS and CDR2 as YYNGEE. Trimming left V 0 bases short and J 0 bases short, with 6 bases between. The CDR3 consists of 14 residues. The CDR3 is CASSVGSANYGYTF. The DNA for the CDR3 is TGTGCCAGCAGCGTAGGGAGTGCTAACTATGGCTACACCTTC.

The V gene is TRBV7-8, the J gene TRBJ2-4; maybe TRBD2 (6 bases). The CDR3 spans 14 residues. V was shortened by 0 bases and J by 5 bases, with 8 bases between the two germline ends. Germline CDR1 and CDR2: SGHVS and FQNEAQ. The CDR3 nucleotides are TGTGCCAGCAGCTTAGCGGGAGGCCAAAACATTCAGTACTTC. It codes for CASSLAGGQNIQYF.

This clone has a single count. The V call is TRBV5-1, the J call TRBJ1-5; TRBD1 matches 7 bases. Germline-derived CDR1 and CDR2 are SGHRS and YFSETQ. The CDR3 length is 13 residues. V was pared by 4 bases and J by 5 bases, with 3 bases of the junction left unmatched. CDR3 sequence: CASSLGTDQPQHF. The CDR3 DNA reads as TGCGCCAGCAGCCTGGGGACAGATCAGCCCCAGCATTTT. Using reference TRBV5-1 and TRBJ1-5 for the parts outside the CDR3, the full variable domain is KAGVTQTPRYLIKTRGQQVTLSCSPISGHRSVSWYQQTPGQGLQFLFEYFSETQRNKGNFPGRFSGRQFSNSRSEMNVSTLELGDSALYLCASSLGTDQPQHFGDGTRLSIL.

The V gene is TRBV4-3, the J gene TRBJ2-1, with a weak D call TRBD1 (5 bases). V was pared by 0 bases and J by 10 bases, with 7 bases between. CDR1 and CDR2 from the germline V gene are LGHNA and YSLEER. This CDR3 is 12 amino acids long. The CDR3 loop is CASSQEGREQFF. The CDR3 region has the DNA TGCGCCAGCAGCCAAGAGGGGCGGGAGCAGTTCTTC.

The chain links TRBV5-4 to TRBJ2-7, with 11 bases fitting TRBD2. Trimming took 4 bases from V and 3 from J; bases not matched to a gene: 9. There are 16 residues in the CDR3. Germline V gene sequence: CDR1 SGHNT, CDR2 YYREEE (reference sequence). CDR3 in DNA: TGTGCCAGCAGCATTATAGGGACTAGCGGATACTACGAGCAGTACTTC. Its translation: CASSIIGTSGYYEQYF.

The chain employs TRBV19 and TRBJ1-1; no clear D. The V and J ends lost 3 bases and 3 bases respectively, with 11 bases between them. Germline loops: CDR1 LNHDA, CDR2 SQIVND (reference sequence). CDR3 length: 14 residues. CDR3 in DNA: TGTGCCAGTAGTATCCGCCTTGGAGACACTGAAGCTTTCTTT. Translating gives CASSIRLGDTEAFF.

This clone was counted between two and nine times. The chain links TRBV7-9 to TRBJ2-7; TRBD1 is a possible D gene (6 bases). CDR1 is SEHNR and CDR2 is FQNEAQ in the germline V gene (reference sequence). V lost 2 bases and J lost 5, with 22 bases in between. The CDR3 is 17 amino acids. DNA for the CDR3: TGTGCCAGCAGCTTAAGGGGACGGGGCAGGGGCCTGAACGAGCAGTACTTC. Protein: CASSLRGRGRGLNEQYF.

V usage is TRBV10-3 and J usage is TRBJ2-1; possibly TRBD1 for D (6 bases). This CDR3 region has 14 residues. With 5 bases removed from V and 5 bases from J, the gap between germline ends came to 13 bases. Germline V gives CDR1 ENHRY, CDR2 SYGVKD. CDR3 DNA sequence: TGTGCCATCAGTTCAAGACAGGTAGACAATGAGCAGTTCTTC. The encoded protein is CAISSRQVDNEQFF.